These 9 T cell receptor beta chains were sequenced from one sample in a study of shared clonotypes between healthy human individuals. TCRdb keeps only in-frame clones here, not all; method: immunoSEQ multiplex PCR. This sample has fewer than 550,000 clones; roughly 85% occur once, and the top ten carry approximately 13%. The sequenced material came from PBMCs. Receptor source: a woman between 40 and 55 years old in good health. Some clones in this sample may be carry-over from other donors' samples.

The J gene is TRBJ1-6, the V gene TRBV7-3; no reliable D call. This CDR3 has 13 amino acids. Trimming stripped 0 bases from V and 9 bases from J, with 6 bases between. CDR1 SGHTA and CDR2 FQGTGA come from the germline V gene. This CDR3 is CASSLTEGSPLHF. Here the CDR3 DNA reads TGTGCCAGCAGCTTAACGGAGGGTTCACCCCTCCACTTT.

V and J are TRBV2 and TRBJ2-7; 7 bases agree with TRBD1. This CDR3 comprises 16 residues. Germline CDR1 and CDR2: SNHLY and FYNNEI. The trim removed 7 bases at V and 0 bases at J, leaving 12 bases unmatched. The CDR3 region has the DNA TGTGCCAGCACCCAACTCAACCGGGACAGCTCCTACGAGCAGTACTTC. This encodes CASTQLNRDSSYEQYF. The full variable domain, completed using reference TRBV2 and TRBJ2-7, is EPEVTQTPSHQVTQMGQEVILRCVPISNHLYFYWYRQILGQKVEFLVSFYNNEISEKSEIFDDQFSVERPDGSNFTLKIRSTKLEDSAMYFCASTQLNRDSSYEQYFGPGTRLTVT.

The J gene is TRBJ2-7, the V gene TRBV27, with 9 bases fitting TRBD1. CDR3 length equals 17 residues. Per germline, CDR1 MNHEY and CDR2 SMNVEV (reference sequence). Germline trimming cut 2 bases from V and 4 bases from J; bases unmatched to any gene: 12. In DNA, the CDR3 is TGTGCCAGCAGTTTAGGCACACCGGGACAGGGTGTATACGAGCAGTACTTC. Protein: CASSLGTPGQGVYEQYF.

About this clone: This likely comes from a read error, as the CDR3 has no conserved phenylalanine or tryptophan at its end. This sequence joins TRBV28 and TRBJ1-2; D ambiguous. The CDR3 is 13 residues long. CDR1 is MDHEN and CDR2 is SYDVKM in the germline V gene. V was shortened by 2 bases and J by 4 bases, with 8 bases between the two germline ends. The CDR3 DNA is TGTGCCAGCAGTTTACGGACGGTCTATGGCTACACCCTC. Its protein product is CASSLRTVYGYTL.

This rearrangement joins TRBV9 to TRBJ1-5; D unresolved. The germline V gene has CDR1 SGDLS and CDR2 YYNGEE. There are 13 residues in the CDR3. Deletions cut 7 bases from V and 6 bases from J, with 14 bases between. CDR3 bases: TGTGCCAGCGCCCAAACCGTTGGTCAGCCCCAGCATTTT. Amino acid sequence: CASAQTVGQPQHF.

The rearrangement joins TRBV5-1 to TRBJ2-5; 10 positions agree with TRBD1. The germline V gene has CDR1 SGHRS and CDR2 YFSETQ. The CDR3 sequence is 15 residues long. J gave up 4 bases and V 3 bases, and 6 bases lay outside the gene matches. CDR3 nucleotide sequence: TGCGCCAGCAGCTACATGACAGGGGGCGGAGAGACCCAGTACTTC. It translates to CASSYMTGGGETQYF.

The chain combines TRBV27 with TRBJ2-1; D gene unclear. Germline V CDR1 and CDR2: MNHEY, SMNVEV (reference sequence). V was cut by 5 bases and J by 4 bases, with 6 bases left in between. The CDR3 contains 12 residues. The CDR3 is CASSPEYNEQFF. DNA for the CDR3: TGTGCCAGCAGTCCCGAGTACAATGAGCAGTTCTTC.

J is TRBJ2-7 and V is TRBV27, with a possible D match to TRBD2 (7 bases). Per the germline V gene, CDR1 is MNHEY and CDR2 is SMNVEV (reference sequence). This CDR3 spans 14 amino acids. V lost 5 bases and J lost 3, with 14 bases in between. CDR3 in amino acids: CASSLGGGDYEQYF. The CDR3 bases are TGTGCCAGCAGTCTAGGGGGGGGAGACTACGAGCAGTACTTC.

V gene TRBV5-4 combines with J gene TRBJ1-2; the D is unclear. V was clipped by 1 base and J by 8 bases, with 21 bases between them. The CDR3 loop spans 16 amino acids. In germline, CDR1 is SGHNT, CDR2 YYREEE (reference sequence). The CDR3 nucleotides are TGTGCCAGCAGCTTGTTCTGGGCAGCGGGTTTGGGAGGCTACACCTTC. The encoded protein is CASSLFWAAGLGGYTF.